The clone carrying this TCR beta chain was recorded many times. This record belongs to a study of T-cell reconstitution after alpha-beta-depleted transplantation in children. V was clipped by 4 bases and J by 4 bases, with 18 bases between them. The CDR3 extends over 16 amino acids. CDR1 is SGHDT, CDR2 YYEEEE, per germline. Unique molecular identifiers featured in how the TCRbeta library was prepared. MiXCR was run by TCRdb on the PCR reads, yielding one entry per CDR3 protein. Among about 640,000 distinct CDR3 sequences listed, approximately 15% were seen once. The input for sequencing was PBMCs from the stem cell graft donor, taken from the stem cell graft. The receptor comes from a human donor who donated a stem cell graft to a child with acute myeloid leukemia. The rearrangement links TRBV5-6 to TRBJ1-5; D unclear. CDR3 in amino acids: CASSRGGLAINQPQHF. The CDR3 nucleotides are TGTGCCAGCAGCCGCGGAGGGTTGGCGATTAATCAGCCCCAGCATTTT. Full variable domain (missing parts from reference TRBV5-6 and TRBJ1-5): DAGVTQSPTHLIKTRGQQVTLRCSPKSGHDTVSWYQQALGQGPQFIFQYYEEEERQRGNFPDRFSGHQFPNYSSELNVNALLLGDSALYLCASSRGGLAINQPQHFGDGTRLSIL.